This TCR beta chain appears in the sequencing data of a study of blood T cell repertoires in COVID-19. Turning to the study itself: T cells, B-cell-depleted T cells, or PBMCs provided the cDNA or gDNA that served as material.

This table comes from immunoSEQ multiplex PCR, and its TCRdb copy is limited to in-frame clones, with some not included. The repertoire holds about 400,000 clones, with roughly 91% as singletons. This receptor was taken from a woman aged 25 to 39 who had recovered from COVID-19. Sequencing was performed on PBMCs or T cells enriched from blood (not recorded which).

The CDR3 spells CASSVVGRLNTGELFF. The DNA of the CDR3 is TGTGCCAGCAGTGTAGTGGGCAGGTTGAACACCGGGGAGCTGTTTTTT. The rearrangement joins TRBV2 to TRBJ2-2, with D unclear. Germline V gene data show CDR1 as SNHLY and CDR2 as FYNNEI. The germline V and J ends were trimmed by 4 bases and 1 base, with 13 bases remaining between them. The CDR3 is 16 amino acids.